This T cell receptor beta chain was observed in a study of CD8 T cells in ankylosing spondylitis. Study-wide findings and caveats: Researchers report that disease-linked clones proved CD8+ and relatively rare in peripheral blood. Ankylosing spondylitis blood seemed to carry a telltale TCR beta motif made of under ten highly homologous variants.

TCRdb re-analysed the 5' RACE reads in MiXCR, keeping a single row per CDR3 protein. The sample records about 30,000 distinct CDR3 sequences, around 5% being singletons. This clonotype is deemed medium-sized (0.01 to 0.1%). Antigen: not known. The length of the CDR3 is 12 residues. V was pared by 4 bases and J by 7 bases, with 9 bases between. Germline V gene data show CDR1 as SGDLS and CDR2 as YYNGEE. Sequences were obtained from blood, either unsorted or a sorted T cell fraction (not recorded which). The chain links TRBV9 to TRBJ1-3; D remains ambiguous. This TCR was recovered from a female donor with ankylosing spondylitis or in good health (not recorded which). The CDR3, as DNA: TGTGCCAGCAGCTCGAGCGCGAACACCATATATTTT. It yields the protein CASSSSANTIYF.